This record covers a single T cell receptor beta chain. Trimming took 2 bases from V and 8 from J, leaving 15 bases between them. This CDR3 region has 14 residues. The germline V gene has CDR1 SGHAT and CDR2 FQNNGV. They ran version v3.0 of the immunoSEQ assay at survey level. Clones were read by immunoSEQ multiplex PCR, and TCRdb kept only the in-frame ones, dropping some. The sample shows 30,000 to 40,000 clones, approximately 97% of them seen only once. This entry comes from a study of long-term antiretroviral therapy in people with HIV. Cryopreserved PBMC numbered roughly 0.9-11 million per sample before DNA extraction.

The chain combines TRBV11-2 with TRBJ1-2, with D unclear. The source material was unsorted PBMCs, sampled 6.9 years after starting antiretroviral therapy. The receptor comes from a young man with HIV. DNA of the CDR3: TGTGCCAGCAGCTTATTCCCAGCGTCTGACGGCTACACCTTC. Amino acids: CASSLFPASDGYTF.